A selection of T cell receptor beta chains follows, all from one sample in a study of cytomegalovirus exposure and HLA in healthy donors. Libraries were prepared by immunoSEQ multiplex PCR; TCRdb keeps only in-frame clonotypes and omits some of them. This table has fewer than 300,000 clones, over 75% appearing once. The sequenced sample was PBMCs. These receptors all stem from a woman aged 18-30 years in good health and CMV-seronegative. The CDR3 runs from the conserved cysteine through the conserved F or W. A D gene is named only where the DNA matches it firmly. Clone sizes are given selectively: once, few, many, or a class where the clone is expanded.

V,D,J,size,DNA,CDR3
TRBV9,TRBD1,TRBJ2-7,once,TGTGCCAGCAGCGTAGAGGGGGCAGTTCAGCGTTACGAGCAGTACTTC,CASSVEGAVQRYEQYF
TRBV19,.,TRBJ1-2,few,TGTGCCAGTAGTATGACCACGCCGGAGGGCTACACCTTC,CASSMTTPEGYTF
TRBV6-5,.,TRBJ2-2,.,TGTGCCAGCAGTTACGTCGACACCGGGGAGCTGTTTTTT,CASSYVDTGELFF
TRBV29-1,.,TRBJ1-2,.,TGCAGCGTTGGGGGGCGCGCGAATGGCTACACCTTC,CSVGGRANGYTF
TRBV11-2,.,TRBJ2-6,.,TGTGCCAGCCTAGGAGTCTCTGGGGCCAACGTCCTGACTTTC,CASLGVSGANVLTF
TRBV5-1,TRBD1,TRBJ2-5,.,TGCGCCAGCAGCTACGGGACAGGGGGCGGCGGGCAAGAGACCCAGTACTTC,CASSYGTGGGGQETQYF
TRBV4-1,.,TRBJ2-7,.,TGCGCCAGCAGCCAAAGGGACTTCTCTGACGAGCAGTACTTC,CASSQRDFSDEQYF
TRBV9,.,TRBJ2-1,few,TGTGCCAGCAGCCTGTACGGTGAGCAGTTCTTC,CASSLYGEQFF
TRBV5-1,.,TRBJ2-7,once,TGCGCCAGCAGCTTGTGGCGGGACCCTTACGAGCAGTACTTC,CASSLWRDPYEQYF
TRBV7-2,.,TRBJ2-7,.,TGTGCCAGCAGCCCCCTCGTCACTACCCACTCCTACGAGCAGTACTTC,CASSPLVTTHSYEQYF
TRBV27,TRBD2,TRBJ2-7,few,TGTGCCAGCCGGACTAGCGGAGTCTACGAGCAGTACTTC,CASRTSGVYEQYF
TRBV4-1,.,TRBJ2-7,.,TGCGCCAGCAGCCAGTCTCGGGGAGGCGGCTACGAGCAGTACTTC,CASSQSRGGGYEQYF
TRBV6-5,TRBD1,TRBJ1-4,.,TGTGCCAGCAGACAGACAGGGTCTAATGAAAAACTGTTTTTT,CASRQTGSNEKLFF
TRBV6-1,TRBD1,TRBJ1-1,.,TGTGCCAGCATGATGGGAACAGGGGGCCGGACTGAAGCTTTCTTT,CASMMGTGGRTEAFF
TRBV6-1,.,TRBJ2-1,once,TGTGCCAGCAGTGAAGGCTGGGGCCTAAGCTCCTACAATGAGCAGTTCTTC,CASSEGWGLSSYNEQFF
TRBV5-1,TRBD1,TRBJ1-2,few,TGCGCCAGCAGCACCGGGACAGGGGACTATGGCTACACCTTC,CASSTGTGDYGYTF
TRBV28,TRBD1,TRBJ2-7,.,TGTGCCAGCGGACCGGGACAGGGCTACGAGCAGTACTTC,CASGPGQGYEQYF
TRBV19,TRBD2,TRBJ2-7,.,TGTGCCAGTAGTGGTGGGGCTAGCGGATCCTACGAGCAGTACTTC,CASSGGASGSYEQYF
TRBV9,TRBD1,TRBJ1-5,few,TGTGCCAGCAGCGAGACAGGGGGTGGGCAGCCCCAGCATTTT,CASSETGGGQPQHF
TRBV6-5,.,TRBJ1-2,.,TGTGCCAGCAGCTCACGGGACACCGATAACTATGGCTACACCTTC,CASSSRDTDNYGYTF
TRBV10-3,.,TRBJ2-2,.,TGTGCCATCAGTGGTCGGGAGAGGAAGACCGGGGAGCTGTTTTTT,CAISGRERKTGELFF
TRBV23-1,TRBD1,TRBJ2-1,.,TGCGCCAGCAGTCAACCGGGACAGCTGAACAATGAGCAGTTCTTC,CASSQPGQLNNEQFF
TRBV2,.,TRBJ2-1,.,TGTGCCAGCATAAAGACGGGTCGGCAGTTCTTC,CASIKTGRQFF
TRBV7-8,.,TRBJ2-5,.,TGTGCCAGTCAGGGCGAGACCCAAGAGACCCAGTACTTC,CASQGETQETQYF
TRBV7-2,TRBD2,TRBJ2-1,.,TGTGCCAGCAGCTTAGCGGCGGGAGGAGGAAATGAGCAGTTCTTC,CASSLAAGGGNEQFF
TRBV9,TRBD1,TRBJ1-2,.,TGTGCCAGCAGCCCGGGGGGGACAGACTATGGTGGCTACACCTTC,CASSPGGTDYGGYTF
TRBV6-6,.,TRBJ2-2,once,TGTGCCAGCAGTTACTCTACGCGGGGAAACGGGGAGCTGTTTTTT,CASSYSTRGNGELFF
TRBV6-1,TRBD2,TRBJ2-7,.,TGTGCCAGCAGTGAAGTGCTAGCGGCCTACGAGCAGTACTTC,CASSEVLAAYEQYF
TRBV18,TRBD2,TRBJ2-1,.,TGTGCCAGCTCACCACCTGGACTAGCGGGAGTTAGTGAGCAGTTCTTC,CASSPPGLAGVSEQFF
TRBV12-5,TRBD1,TRBJ1-2,.,TGTGCTAGTGGTTTGGTACCAGGGGGCGGCTACACCTTC,CASGLVPGGGYTF
TRBV30,.,TRBJ2-3,.,TGTGCCTGGGTTGGGGTGGGCGACGAGGACACTAGCACAGATACGCAGTATTTT,CAWVGVGDEDTSTDTQYF
TRBV27,TRBD1,TRBJ1-1,once,TGTGCCAGCAGTTCCCAGGGGGCGAACACTGAAGCTTTCTTT,CASSSQGANTEAFF
TRBV7-8,TRBD2,TRBJ2-7,.,TGTGCCAGCAGCTTAGCGTTCGGAGCGGGAGCCTACGAGCAGTACTTC,CASSLAFGAGAYEQYF
TRBV19,TRBD1,TRBJ1-1,few,TGTGCCAGTAGTGTAACAGGGGACCGTGAAGCTTTCTTT,CASSVTGDREAFF
TRBV6-5,.,TRBJ1-2,.,TGTGCCAGCAAAACGGGGAGTGGCTATGGCTACACCTTC,CASKTGSGYGYTF
TRBV28,.,TRBJ2-7,few,TGTGCCAGCAGTTTGGTCGACAGGAGCTACGAGCAGTACTTC,CASSLVDRSYEQYF